This TCR beta chain was recorded in a study of shared clonotypes between healthy human individuals. Study in general: A donor's plate count was three for CD4 naive and three for CD4 memory; CD8 naive had two and CD8 memory one. Points from the study as a whole: Larger estimated richness was generally seen in naive subsets than in memory subsets. An anticipated effect of sequencing depth on clonotype sharing among donors was recognized.

Sequencing was performed with immunoSEQ multiplex PCR; in TCRdb, only in-frame clones are kept and a portion is missing. The data contain about a million clones, approximately 77% of them singletons. As concerns this clone: Antigen specificity is unknown.

The CDR3 is 15 residues long. V shed 4 bases and J 1 base; nucleotides not matched to a gene: 3. Germline V lookup: CDR1 MNHEY, CDR2 SMNVEV (reference sequence). The donors were all Caucasian adults (living in Nashville, Tennessee). The sequence derives from a man aged 18 to 29 in good health. Some clones in this sample may be carry-over from other donors' samples. The V gene is TRBV27, the J gene TRBJ2-1; 8 bases agree with TRBD1. The sample taken for sequencing was memory CD4+ T cells from PBMCs. Subset in this sample: CD45RA-negative fraction. CDR3 bases: TGTGCCAGCAGTTGGGACAGGACGTCCTACAATGAGCAGTTCTTC. Protein product: CASSWDRTSYNEQFF.